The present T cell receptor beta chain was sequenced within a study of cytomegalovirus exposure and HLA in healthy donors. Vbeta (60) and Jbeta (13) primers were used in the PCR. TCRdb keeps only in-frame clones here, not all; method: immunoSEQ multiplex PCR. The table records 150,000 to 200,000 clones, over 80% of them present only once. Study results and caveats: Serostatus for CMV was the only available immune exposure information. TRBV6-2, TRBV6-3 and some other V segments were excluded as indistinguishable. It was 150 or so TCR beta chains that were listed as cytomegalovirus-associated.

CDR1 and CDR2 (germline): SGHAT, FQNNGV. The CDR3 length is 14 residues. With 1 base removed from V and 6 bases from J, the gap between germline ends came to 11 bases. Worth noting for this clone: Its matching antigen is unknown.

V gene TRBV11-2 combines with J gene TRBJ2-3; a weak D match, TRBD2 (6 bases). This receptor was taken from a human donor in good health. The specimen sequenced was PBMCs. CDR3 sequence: CASSLVAGWDTQYF. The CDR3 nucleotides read TGTGCCAGCAGCTTAGTGGCGGGGTGGGATACGCAGTATTTT.